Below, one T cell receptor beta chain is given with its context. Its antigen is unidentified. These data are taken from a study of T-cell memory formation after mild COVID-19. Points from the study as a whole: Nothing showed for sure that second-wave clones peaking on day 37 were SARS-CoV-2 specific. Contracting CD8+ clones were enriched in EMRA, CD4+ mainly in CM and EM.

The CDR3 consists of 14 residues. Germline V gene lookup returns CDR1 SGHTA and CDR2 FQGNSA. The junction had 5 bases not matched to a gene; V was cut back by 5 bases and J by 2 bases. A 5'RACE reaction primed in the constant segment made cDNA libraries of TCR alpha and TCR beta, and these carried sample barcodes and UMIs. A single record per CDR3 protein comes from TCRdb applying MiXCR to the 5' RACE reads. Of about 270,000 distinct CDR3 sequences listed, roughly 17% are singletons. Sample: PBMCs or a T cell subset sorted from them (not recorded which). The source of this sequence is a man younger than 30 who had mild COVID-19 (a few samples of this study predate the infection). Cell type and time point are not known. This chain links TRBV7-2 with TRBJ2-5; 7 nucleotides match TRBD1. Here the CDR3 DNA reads TGTGCCAGCAGCATTCCGGGACAGCAAGAGACCCAGTACTTC. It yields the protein CASSIPGQQETQYF.